This TCR beta chain was recovered during a study of CD8 T cells in ankylosing spondylitis. Findings and caveats of the study: Made up of fewer than ten highly homologous variants, a TCR beta motif appeared characteristic of ankylosing spondylitis blood. The study looked at matched synovial fluid samples from ankylosing spondylitis patients. Disease-linked clones were reported to be significantly enriched there.

CDR1 is SGHVS and CDR2 is FNYEAQ in the germline V gene. Trimming took off 2 bases at V and 0 bases at J, with 23 bases between the two ends. The CDR3 sequence is 21 residues long. Notes on this clonotype: What it binds is unknown.

A quantitative 5'-RACE method, one with molecular barcodes, was used to make TCR beta libraries. Each CDR3 protein is one row after TCRdb ran MiXCR on the 5' RACE reads. The sample consists of around 770,000 distinct CDR3 sequences, about 20% of them appearing once. The sequence was obtained from a male donor with ankylosing spondylitis. The J gene is TRBJ2-6, the V gene TRBV7-6; the D gene could be TRBD1 or TRBD2 (5 bases each). The sequencing sample was made of blood, either unsorted or a sorted T cell fraction (not recorded which). The CDR3 here is CASSLRPGMGVPHSGANVLTF. DNA of the CDR3: TGTGCCAGCAGCTTAAGGCCGGGGATGGGGGTCCCCCACTCTGGGGCCAACGTCCTGACTTTC.